This TCR beta chain was sequenced during a study of T cell changes during pregnancy in multiple sclerosis. CDR1 and CDR2 from the germline V gene are LGHNA and YSLEER. This CDR3 spans 14 amino acids. Sequencing was performed with immunoSEQ multiplex PCR; in TCRdb, only in-frame clones are kept and a portion is missing. Of tens of thousands of clones in the sample, roughly 90% were seen once. To note about this clone: One end of the junction varies from germline; a read error may be responsible.

The chain links TRBV4-3 to TRBJ1-5, with D tentatively TRBD1 (6 bases). This TCR was recovered from a female donor in good health, enrolled as a control in a pregnancy study. The sequencing used peripheral blood, collected in the first trimester of pregnancy. The DNA of the CDR3 is TGCGCCAGCAGCCAAGATCCCCACAGGGAGGGCCAACACTTT. This codes for CASSQDPHREGQHF.